Reported below is one TCR beta chain. The protocol was immunoSEQ multiplex PCR, while the TCRdb copy is restricted to in-frame clones and leaves out a portion. The sample includes about 120,000 clones, over 90% of them seen just once. The source of the sample is a study of control samples from healthy donors and cancer patients. The CDR3 consists of 12 residues. Trimming stripped 8 bases from V and 2 bases from J, with 9 bases between. Germline CDR1 is SNHLY and CDR2 is FYNNEI. V is TRBV2 and J is TRBJ1-2; D is uncertain. This sequence originates from a man aged 30 to 45 in good health. The sequenced sample consisted of blood. CDR3 in DNA: TGTGCCAGCGCGGGCCCAAACTATGGCTACACCTTC. Amino acid sequence: CASAGPNYGYTF.